One sample yielded the 8 T cell receptor beta chains listed below, sequenced in a study of blood T cell repertoires in COVID-19 (dated by TCRdb to the early 2020s). The protocol used for the library was the immunoSEQ multiplex PCR assay. Sourced from immuneACCESS, this table was stored by TCRdb with only in-frame sequences that have V and J called. A share of the clones is absent; for the studies checked, an unresolved V gene accounts for under half, and the remainder has no known explanation. For this sample there are about 34,000 clones; 70% to 80% appear just once. The ten largest clones represent roughly 7% of the sample. The specimen was peripheral blood. Every receptor here comes from a woman in her sixties or seventies with acute or convalescent COVID-19.

This clone was counted only a few times. The V gene is TRBV10-1, the J gene TRBJ2-7, with TRBD1 as a possible D gene (5 bases). The CDR3 runs 13 residues. Germline CDR1 reads WNHNN; CDR2 reads SYGVQD (reference sequence). V was shortened by 3 bases and J by 5 bases, with 11 bases between the two germline ends. The CDR3 sequence: CASSEPQGHEQYF. CDR3 DNA: TGCGCCAGCAGTGAACCTCAGGGTCACGAGCAGTACTTC.

The rearrangement uses TRBV9 and TRBJ1-2; D is unclear. The germline CDR1 and CDR2 sequences are SGDLS and YYNGEE. Trimming shortened V by 3 bases and J by 2 bases, and 14 bases separated the two germline ends. The CDR3 totals 15 residues. The CDR3 DNA is TGTGCCAGCAGCGCCGGACTTTTGGACAACTATGGCTACACCTTC. It translates to CASSAGLLDNYGYTF.

The chain joins TRBV10-2 to TRBJ1-5; possibly TRBD1 for D (5 bases). The V end lost 2 bases, the J end lost 1 base, and 12 bases lay between the germline ends. The CDR3 covers 16 residues. Germline CDR1 is WSHSY and CDR2 is SAAADI. The CDR3 DNA reads TGCGCCAGCAGTGAGCCCGTTGGGGGGAGCAATCAGCCCCAGCATTTT. It codes for CASSEPVGGSNQPQHF.

The CDR3 is CAWSVSGQGGSSYNSPLHF. The CDR3 DNA sequence: TGTGCCTGGAGTGTATCGGGACAGGGGGGGAGCTCCTATAATTCACCCCTCCACTTT. This chain links TRBV30 with TRBJ1-6; TRBD1 aligns across 11 bases. The junction had 7 bases not matched to a gene; V was cut back by 0 bases and J by 0 bases. Germline V gene lookup returns CDR1 GTSNPN and CDR2 SVGIG (reference sequence). This CDR3 contains 19 residues.

J is TRBJ2-2 and V is TRBV5-3; TRBD2 matches 8 bases. TRBV5-3 is an open reading frame whose function is uncertain. This CDR3 has 18 residues. Losses at the gene ends were 4 bases for V and 0 bases for J; bases not matched to a gene: 11. The CDR3 protein is CARSPRRAGGANTGELFF. The CDR3, as DNA: TGTGCCAGAAGCCCACGGCGGGCGGGGGGAGCGAACACCGGGGAGCTGTTTTTT.

The chain uses TRBV4-1 and TRBJ2-3; TRBD2 agrees at 11 bases. Germline lookup yields CDR1 MGHRA and CDR2 YSYEKL. Trimming took 1 base from V and 2 from J; bases not matched to a gene: 2. There are 16 residues in the CDR3. DNA for the CDR3: TGCGCCAGCAGCCAAGCACTAGCGGGGGCCACAGATACGCAGTATTTT. Its protein is CASSQALAGATDTQYF.

The chain is built from TRBV4-1 and TRBJ1-2, with 7 bases fitting TRBD1. The V gene's germline CDR1 is MGHRA and CDR2 YSYEKL. CDR3 length equals 13 residues. Trimming cost V 4 bases and J 8 bases; bases outside gene matches: 7. In DNA form, the CDR3 reads TGCGCCAGCAGCCTCGGACAGGTCTGGGGCTACACCTTC. This gives the protein CASSLGQVWGYTF.

This rearrangement joins TRBV29-1 to TRBJ2-2, with D unresolved. This CDR3 contains 13 residues. Looked up from germline, CDR1 is SQVTM and CDR2 is ANQGSEA. Trimming left V 4 bases short and J 6 bases short, with 12 bases between. The DNA of the CDR3 is TGCAGCGTTGTCAGTAACAATCCCGGGGAGCTGTTTTTT. The encoded protein is CSVVSNNPGELFF.